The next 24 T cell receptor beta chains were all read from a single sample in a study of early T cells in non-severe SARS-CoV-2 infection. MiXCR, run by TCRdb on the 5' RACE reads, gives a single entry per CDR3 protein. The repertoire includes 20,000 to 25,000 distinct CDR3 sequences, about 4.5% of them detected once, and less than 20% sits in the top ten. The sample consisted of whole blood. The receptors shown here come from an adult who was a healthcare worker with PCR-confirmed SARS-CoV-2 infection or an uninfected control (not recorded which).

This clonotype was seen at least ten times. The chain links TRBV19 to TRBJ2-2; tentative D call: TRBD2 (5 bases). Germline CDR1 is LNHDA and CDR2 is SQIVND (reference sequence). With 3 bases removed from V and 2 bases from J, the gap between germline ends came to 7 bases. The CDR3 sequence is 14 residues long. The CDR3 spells CASSIPGNTGELFF. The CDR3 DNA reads TGTGCCAGTAGTATCCCGGGAAACACCGGGGAGCTGTTTTTT.

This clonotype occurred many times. CDR3 coding DNA: TGTGCCAGCAGTTCCGACGACAGGGGGAGTGAGGACAATGAGCAGTTCTTC. It codes for CASSSDDRGSEDNEQFF. This chain joins TRBV6-6 and TRBJ2-1; 9 bases match TRBD1. Germline V gene data show CDR1 as MNHNY and CDR2 as SVGAGI (reference sequence). V was pared by 4 bases and J by 5 bases, with 12 bases of the junction left unmatched. The CDR3 spans 17 residues.

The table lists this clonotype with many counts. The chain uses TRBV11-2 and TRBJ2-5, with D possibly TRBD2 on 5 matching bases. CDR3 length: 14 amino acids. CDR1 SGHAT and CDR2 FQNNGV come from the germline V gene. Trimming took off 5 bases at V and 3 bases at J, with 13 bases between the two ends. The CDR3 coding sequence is TGTGCCAGCAGCCCCGAATGGGGAGAAGAGACCCAGTACTTC. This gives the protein CASSPEWGEETQYF.

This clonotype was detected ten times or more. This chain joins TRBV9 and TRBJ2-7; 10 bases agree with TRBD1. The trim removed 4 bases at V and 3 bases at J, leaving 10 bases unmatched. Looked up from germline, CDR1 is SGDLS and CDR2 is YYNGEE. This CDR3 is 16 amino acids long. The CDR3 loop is CASSPRDRGKLYEQYF. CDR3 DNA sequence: TGTGCCAGCAGCCCCCGGGACAGGGGAAAGCTCTACGAGCAGTACTTC.

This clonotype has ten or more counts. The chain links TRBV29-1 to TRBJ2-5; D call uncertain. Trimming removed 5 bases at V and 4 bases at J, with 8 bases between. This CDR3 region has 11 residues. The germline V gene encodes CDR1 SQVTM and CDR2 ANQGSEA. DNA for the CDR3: TGCAGCGTTCCGGTGGGAGAGACCCAGTACTTC. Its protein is CSVPVGETQYF.

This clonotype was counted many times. The CDR3 DNA reads TGTGCCAGCAGTGGACAATTCACTGAAGCTTTCTTT. It translates to CASSGQFTEAFF. The V call is TRBV27, the J call TRBJ1-1; maybe TRBD1 (5 bases). V was pared by 5 bases and J by 4 bases, with 8 bases between. Germline V gives CDR1 MNHEY, CDR2 SMNVEV (reference sequence). The CDR3 loop spans 12 amino acids.

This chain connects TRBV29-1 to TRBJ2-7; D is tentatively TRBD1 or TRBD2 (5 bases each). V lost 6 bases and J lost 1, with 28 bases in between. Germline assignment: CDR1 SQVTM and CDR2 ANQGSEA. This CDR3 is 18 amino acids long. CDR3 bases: TGCAGCGTCGCCCGCCCGGTCCGGTCAGGGAGAAATTCCTACGAGCAGTACTTC. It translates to CSVARPVRSGRNSYEQYF.

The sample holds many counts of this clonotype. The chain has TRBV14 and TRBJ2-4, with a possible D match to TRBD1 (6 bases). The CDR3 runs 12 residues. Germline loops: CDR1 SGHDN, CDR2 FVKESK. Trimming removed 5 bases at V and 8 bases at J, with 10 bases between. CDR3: CASSVTGYIQYF. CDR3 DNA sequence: TGTGCCAGCAGCGTAACAGGGTACATTCAGTACTTC.

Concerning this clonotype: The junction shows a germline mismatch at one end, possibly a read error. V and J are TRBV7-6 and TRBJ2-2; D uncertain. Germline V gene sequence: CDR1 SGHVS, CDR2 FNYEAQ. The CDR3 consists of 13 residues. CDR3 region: CAGSFSTSRELFF. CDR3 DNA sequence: TGTGCCGGCAGCTTCTCCACATCACGGGAGCTGTTTTTT.

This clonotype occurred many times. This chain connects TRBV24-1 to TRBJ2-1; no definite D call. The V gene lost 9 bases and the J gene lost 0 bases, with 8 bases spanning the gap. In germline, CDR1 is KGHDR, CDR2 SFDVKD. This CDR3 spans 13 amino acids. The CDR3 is CATRGSSYNEQFF. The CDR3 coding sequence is TGTGCCACCCGTGGAAGCTCCTACAATGAGCAGTTCTTC.

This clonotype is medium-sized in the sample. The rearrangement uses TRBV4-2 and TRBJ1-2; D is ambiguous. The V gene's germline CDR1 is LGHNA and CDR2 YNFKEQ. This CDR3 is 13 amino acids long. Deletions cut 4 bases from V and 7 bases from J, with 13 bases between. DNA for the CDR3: TGTGCCAGCAGCCCCCCTAGGATGGCTGGCTACACCTTC. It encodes CASSPPRMAGYTF.

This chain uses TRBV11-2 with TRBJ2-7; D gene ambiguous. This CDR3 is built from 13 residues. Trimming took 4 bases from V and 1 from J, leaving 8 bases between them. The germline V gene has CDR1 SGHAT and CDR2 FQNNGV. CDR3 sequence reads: CASSSISSYEQYF. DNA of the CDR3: TGTGCCAGCAGCTCAATATCGTCCTACGAGCAGTACTTC. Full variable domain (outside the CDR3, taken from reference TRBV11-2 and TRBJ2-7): EAGVAQSPRYKIIEKRQSVAFWCNPISGHATLYWYQQILGQGPKLLIQFQNNGVVDDSQLPKDRFSAERLKGVDSTLKIQPAKLEDSAVYLCASSSISSYEQYFGPGTRLTVT.

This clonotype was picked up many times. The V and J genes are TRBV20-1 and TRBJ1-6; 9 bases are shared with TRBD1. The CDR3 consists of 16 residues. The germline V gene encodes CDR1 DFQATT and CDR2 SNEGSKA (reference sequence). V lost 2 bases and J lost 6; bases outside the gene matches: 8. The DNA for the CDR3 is TGCAGTGCTAGAAACGAGGGACAGGGAATTAATTCACCCCTCCACTTT. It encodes CSARNEGQGINSPLHF.

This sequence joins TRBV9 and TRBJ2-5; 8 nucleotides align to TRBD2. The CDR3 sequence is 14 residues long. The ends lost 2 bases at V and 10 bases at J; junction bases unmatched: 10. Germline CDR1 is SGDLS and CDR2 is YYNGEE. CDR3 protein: CASSVSGEASDQYF. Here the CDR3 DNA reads TGTGCCAGCAGCGTTAGCGGGGAAGCGAGCGACCAGTACTTC. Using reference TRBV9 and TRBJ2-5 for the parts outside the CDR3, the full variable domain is DSGVTQTPKHLITATGQRVTLRCSPRSGDLSVYWYQQSLDQGLQFLIQYYNGEERAKGNILERFSAQQFPDLHSELNLSSLELGDSALYFCASSVSGEASDQYFGPGTRLLVL.

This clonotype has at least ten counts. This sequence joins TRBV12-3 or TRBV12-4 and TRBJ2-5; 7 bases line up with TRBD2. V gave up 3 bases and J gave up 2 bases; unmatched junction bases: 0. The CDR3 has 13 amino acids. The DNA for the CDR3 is TGTGCCAGCAGTTTTAGCGGGCAAGAGACCCAGTACTTC. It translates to CASSFSGQETQYF.

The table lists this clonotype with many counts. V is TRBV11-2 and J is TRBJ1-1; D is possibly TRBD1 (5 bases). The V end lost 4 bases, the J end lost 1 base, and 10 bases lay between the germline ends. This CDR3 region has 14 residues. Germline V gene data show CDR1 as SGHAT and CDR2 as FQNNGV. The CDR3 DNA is TGTGCCAGCAGCTGGGAAGGGGCGAACACTGAAGCTTTCTTT. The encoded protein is CASSWEGANTEAFF.

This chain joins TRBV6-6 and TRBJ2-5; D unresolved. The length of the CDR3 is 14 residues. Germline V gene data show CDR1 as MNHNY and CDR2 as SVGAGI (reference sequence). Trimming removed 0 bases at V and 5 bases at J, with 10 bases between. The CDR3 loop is CASSYSGPVETQYF. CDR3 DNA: TGTGCCAGCAGTTACTCCGGACCGGTCGAGACCCAGTACTTC.

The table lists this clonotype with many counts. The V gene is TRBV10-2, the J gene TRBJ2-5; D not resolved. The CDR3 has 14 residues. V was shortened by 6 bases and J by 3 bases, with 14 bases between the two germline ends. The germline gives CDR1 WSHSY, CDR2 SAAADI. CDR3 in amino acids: CASSGLTREETQYF. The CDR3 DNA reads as TGCGCCAGCAGCGGATTGACCAGAGAAGAGACCCAGTACTTC.

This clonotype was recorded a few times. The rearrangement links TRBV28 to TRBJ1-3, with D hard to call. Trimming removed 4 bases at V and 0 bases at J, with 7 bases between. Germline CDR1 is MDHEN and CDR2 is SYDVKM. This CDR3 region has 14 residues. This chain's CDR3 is CASSWVFSGNTIYF. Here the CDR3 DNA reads TGTGCCAGCAGTTGGGTCTTCTCTGGAAACACCATATATTTT.

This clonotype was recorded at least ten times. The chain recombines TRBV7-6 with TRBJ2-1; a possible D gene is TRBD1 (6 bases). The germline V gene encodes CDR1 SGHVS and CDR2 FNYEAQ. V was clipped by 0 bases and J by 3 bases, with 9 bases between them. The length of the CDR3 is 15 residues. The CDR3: CASSLASTGYNEQFF. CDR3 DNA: TGTGCCAGCAGCTTAGCCTCGACAGGCTACAATGAGCAGTTCTTC.

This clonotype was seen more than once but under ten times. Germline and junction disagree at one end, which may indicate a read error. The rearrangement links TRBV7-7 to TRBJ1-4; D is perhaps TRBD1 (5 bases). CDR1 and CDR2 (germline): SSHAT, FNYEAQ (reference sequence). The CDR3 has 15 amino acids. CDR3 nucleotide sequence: TGTGCTAGCAGCTTTAAGAGGGGCCAAGACGAAAAACTGTTTTTT. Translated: CASSFKRGQDEKLFF.

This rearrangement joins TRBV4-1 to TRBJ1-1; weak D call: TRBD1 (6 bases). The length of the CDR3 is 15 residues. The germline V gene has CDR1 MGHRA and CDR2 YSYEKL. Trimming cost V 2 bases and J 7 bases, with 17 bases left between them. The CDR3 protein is CASSQTTGSSYEAFF. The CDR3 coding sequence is TGCGCCAGCAGCCAAACCACAGGGTCCTCCTATGAAGCTTTCTTT.

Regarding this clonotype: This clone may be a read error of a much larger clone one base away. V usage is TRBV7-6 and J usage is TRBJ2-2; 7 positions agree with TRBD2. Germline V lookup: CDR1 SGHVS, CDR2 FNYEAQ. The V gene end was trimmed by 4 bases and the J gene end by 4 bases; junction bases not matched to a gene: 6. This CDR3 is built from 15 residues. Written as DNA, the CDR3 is TGTGCCAGCAGCTCGACTAGCAGGGCCACCGGGGAGCTGTTTTTT. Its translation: CASSSTSRATGELFF.

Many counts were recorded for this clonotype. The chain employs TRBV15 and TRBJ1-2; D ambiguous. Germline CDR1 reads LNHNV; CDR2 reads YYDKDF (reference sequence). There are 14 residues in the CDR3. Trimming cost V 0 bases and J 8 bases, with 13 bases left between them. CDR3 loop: CATSRETSFLGYTF. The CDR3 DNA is TGTGCCACCAGCAGAGAGACCAGTTTTTTGGGCTACACCTTC.